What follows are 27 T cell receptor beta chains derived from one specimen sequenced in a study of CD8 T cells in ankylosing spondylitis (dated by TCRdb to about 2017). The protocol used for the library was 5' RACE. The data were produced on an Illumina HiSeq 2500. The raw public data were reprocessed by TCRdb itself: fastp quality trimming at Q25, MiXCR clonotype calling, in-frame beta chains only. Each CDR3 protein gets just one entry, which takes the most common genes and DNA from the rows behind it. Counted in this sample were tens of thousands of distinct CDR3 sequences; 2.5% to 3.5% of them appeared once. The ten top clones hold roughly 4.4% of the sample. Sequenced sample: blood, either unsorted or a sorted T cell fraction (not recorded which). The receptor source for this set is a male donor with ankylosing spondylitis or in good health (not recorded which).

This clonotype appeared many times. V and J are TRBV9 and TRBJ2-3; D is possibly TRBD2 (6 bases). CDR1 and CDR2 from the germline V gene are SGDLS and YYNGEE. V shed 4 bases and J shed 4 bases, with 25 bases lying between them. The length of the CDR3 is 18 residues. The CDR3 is CASSPYQGGRDLSDTQYF. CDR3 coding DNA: TGTGCCAGCAGCCCCTACCAGGGAGGCAGGGATCTGTCAGATACGCAGTATTTT.

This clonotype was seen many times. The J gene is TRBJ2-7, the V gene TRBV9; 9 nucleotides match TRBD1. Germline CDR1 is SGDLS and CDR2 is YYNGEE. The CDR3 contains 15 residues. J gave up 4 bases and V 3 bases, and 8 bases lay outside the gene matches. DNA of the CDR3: TGTGCCAGCAGCGCGGGAACAGGGGGCGCGTACGAGCAGTACTTC. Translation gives CASSAGTGGAYEQYF. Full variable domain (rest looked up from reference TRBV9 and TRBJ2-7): DSGVTQTPKHLITATGQRVTLRCSPRSGDLSVYWYQQSLDQGLQFLIQYYNGEERAKGNILERFSAQQFPDLHSELNLSSLELGDSALYFCASSAGTGGAYEQYFGPGTRLTVT.

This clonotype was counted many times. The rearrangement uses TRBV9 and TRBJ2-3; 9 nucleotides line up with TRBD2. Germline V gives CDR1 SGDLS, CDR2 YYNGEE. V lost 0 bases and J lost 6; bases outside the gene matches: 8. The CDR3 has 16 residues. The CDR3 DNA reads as TGTGCCAGCAGCGTAGCGCCAGCGGGGGGACGGGATACGCAGTATTTT. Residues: CASSVAPAGGRDTQYF.

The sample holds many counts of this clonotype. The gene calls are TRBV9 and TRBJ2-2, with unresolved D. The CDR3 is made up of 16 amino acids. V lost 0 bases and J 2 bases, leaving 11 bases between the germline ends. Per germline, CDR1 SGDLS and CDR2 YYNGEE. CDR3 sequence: CASSVGSDPNTGELFF. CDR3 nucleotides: TGTGCCAGCAGCGTAGGTTCAGACCCTAACACCGGGGAGCTGTTTTTT.

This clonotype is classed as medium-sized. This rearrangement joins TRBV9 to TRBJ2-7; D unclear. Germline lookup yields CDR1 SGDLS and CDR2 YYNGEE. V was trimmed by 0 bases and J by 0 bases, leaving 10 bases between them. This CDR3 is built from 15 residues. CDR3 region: CASSVEAGSSYEQYF. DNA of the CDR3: TGTGCCAGCAGCGTAGAGGCTGGTAGCTCCTACGAGCAGTACTTC.

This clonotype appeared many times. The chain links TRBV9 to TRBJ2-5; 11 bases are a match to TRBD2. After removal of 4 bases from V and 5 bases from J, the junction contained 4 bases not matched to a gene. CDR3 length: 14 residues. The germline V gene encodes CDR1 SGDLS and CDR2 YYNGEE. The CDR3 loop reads CASSPLAGAETQYF. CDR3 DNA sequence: TGTGCCAGCAGCCCACTAGCGGGAGCCGAGACCCAGTACTTC.

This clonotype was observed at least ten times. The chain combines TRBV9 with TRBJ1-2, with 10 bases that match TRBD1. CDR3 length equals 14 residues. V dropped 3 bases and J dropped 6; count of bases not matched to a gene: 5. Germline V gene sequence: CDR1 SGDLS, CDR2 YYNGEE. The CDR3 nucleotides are TGTGCCAGCAGCGCCGCTGGGACAGGGGATGGCTACACCTTC. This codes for CASSAAGTGDGYTF.

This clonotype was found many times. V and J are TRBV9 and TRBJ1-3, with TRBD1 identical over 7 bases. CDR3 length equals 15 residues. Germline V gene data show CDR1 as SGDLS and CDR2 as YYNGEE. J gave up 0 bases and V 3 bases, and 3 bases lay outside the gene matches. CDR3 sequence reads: CASSAQGLSGNTIYF. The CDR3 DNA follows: TGTGCCAGCAGCGCACAGGGGCTCTCTGGAAACACCATATATTTT.

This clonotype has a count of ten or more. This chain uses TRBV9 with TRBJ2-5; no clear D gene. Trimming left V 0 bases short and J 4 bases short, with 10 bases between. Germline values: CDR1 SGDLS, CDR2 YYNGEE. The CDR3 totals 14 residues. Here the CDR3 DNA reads TGTGCCAGCAGCGTAGGAATGCCCCGAGAGACCCAGTACTTC. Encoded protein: CASSVGMPRETQYF.

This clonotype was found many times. As DNA, the CDR3 is TGTGCCAGCAGCGTAGGTGGGACACCCCGCGTGGAGACCCAGTACTTC. This encodes CASSVGGTPRVETQYF. This chain joins TRBV9 and TRBJ2-5; D is perhaps TRBD1 (6 bases). Germline-derived CDR1 and CDR2 are SGDLS and YYNGEE. The CDR3 has 16 residues. V dropped 0 bases and J dropped 5 bases, with 17 bases sitting between them.

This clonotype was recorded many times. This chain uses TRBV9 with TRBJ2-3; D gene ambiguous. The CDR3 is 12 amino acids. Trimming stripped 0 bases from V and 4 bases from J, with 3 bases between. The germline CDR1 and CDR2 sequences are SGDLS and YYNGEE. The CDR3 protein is CASSVASDTQYF. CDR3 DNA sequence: TGTGCCAGCAGCGTAGCGTCAGATACGCAGTATTTT.

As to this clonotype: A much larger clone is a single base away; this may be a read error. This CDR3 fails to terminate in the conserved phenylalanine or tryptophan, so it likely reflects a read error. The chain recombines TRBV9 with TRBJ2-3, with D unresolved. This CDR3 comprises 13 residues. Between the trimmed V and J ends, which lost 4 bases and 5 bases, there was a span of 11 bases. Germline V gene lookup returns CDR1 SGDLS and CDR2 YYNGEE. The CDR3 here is CASSSQSKDTQYL. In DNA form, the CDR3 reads TGTGCCAGCAGCTCTCAGTCCAAAGATACGCAGTATCTT.

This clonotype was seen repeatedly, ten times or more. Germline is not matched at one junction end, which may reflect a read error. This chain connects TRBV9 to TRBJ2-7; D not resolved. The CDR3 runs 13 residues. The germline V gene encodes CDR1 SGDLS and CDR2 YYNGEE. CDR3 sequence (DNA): TGTGCCAGCAGCGTAGGCCCCTCCTCCGAGCAGTACTTC. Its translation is CASSVGPSSEQYF.

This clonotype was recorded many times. The CDR3 loop reads CASSPRLAVTGELFF. The DNA of the CDR3 is TGTGCCAGCAGCCCCCGACTAGCCGTCACCGGGGAGCTGTTTTTT. This sequence joins TRBV9 and TRBJ2-2; 7 nucleotides line up with TRBD2. The germline V gene encodes CDR1 SGDLS and CDR2 YYNGEE. The J segment lost 4 bases and the V segment lost 4 bases, leaving 7 bases of the junction unmatched. CDR3 length equals 15 residues. The whole variable domain, filled in from reference TRBV9 and TRBJ2-2, reads DSGVTQTPKHLITATGQRVTLRCSPRSGDLSVYWYQQSLDQGLQFLIQYYNGEERAKGNILERFSAQQFPDLHSELNLSSLELGDSALYFCASSPRLAVTGELFFGEGSRLTVL.

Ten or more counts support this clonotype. CDR3 sequence: CASSVDGGGSVTEAFF. CDR3 in DNA: TGTGCCAGCAGCGTAGACGGAGGGGGTAGCGTCACTGAAGCTTTCTTT. The V and J genes are TRBV9 and TRBJ1-1; maybe TRBD1 (6 bases). The ends were cut back, 0 bases at V and 4 bases at J, with 16 bases in the middle. This CDR3 region has 16 residues. Germline-derived CDR1 and CDR2 are SGDLS and YYNGEE.

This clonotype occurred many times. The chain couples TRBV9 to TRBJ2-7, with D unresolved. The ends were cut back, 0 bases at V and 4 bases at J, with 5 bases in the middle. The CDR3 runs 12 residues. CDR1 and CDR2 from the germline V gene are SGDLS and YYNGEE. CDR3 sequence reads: CASSVGPYEQYF. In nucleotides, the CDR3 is TGTGCCAGCAGCGTAGGGCCTTACGAGCAGTACTTC.

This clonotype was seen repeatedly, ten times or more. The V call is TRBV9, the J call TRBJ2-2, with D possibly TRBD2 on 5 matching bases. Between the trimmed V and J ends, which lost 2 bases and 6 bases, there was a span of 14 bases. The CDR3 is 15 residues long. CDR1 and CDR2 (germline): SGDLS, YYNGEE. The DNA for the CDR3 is TGTGCCAGCAGCGTTGGTTCGCTAGCATCCGGGGAGCTGTTTTTT. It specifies CASSVGSLASGELFF.

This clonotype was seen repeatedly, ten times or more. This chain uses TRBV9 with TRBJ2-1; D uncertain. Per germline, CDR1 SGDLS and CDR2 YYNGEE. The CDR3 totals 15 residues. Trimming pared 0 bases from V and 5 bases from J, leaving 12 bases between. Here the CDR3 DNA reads TGTGCCAGCAGCGTAGCCCTGGGTATGAACAATGAGCAGTTCTTC. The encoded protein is CASSVALGMNNEQFF.

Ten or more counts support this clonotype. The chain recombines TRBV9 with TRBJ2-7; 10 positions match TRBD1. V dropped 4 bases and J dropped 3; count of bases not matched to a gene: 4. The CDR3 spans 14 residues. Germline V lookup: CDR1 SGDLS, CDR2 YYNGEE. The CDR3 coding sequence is TGTGCCAGCAGCCCCCGGACAGGGGGCTACGAGCAGTACTTC. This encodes CASSPRTGGYEQYF. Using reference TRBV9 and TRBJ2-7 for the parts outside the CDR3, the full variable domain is DSGVTQTPKHLITATGQRVTLRCSPRSGDLSVYWYQQSLDQGLQFLIQYYNGEERAKGNILERFSAQQFPDLHSELNLSSLELGDSALYFCASSPRTGGYEQYFGPGTRLTVT.

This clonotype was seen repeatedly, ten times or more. CDR3 amino acids: CASSVGGGLIEQYF. CDR3 in DNA: TGTGCCAGCAGCGTAGGGGGGGGGCTGATCGAGCAGTACTTC. The chain joins TRBV9 to TRBJ2-7; perhaps TRBD2 as D (7 bases). Per the germline V gene, CDR1 is SGDLS and CDR2 is YYNGEE. This CDR3 comprises 14 residues. V lost 0 bases to trimming and J lost 6 bases, with 13 bases between them.

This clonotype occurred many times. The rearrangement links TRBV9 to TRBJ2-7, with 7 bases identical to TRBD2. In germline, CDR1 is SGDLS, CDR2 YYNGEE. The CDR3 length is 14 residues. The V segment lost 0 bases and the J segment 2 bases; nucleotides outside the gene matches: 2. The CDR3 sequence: CASSVGGLAYEQYF. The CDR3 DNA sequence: TGTGCCAGCAGCGTAGGAGGACTAGCCTACGAGCAGTACTTC.

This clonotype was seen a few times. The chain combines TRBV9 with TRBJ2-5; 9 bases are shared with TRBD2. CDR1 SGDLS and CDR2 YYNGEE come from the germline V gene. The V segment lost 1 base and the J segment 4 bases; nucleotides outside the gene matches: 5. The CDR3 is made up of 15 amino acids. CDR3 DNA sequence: TGTGCCAGCAGCGTACGAGTGGGACTAGCAGAGACCCAGTACTTC. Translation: CASSVRVGLAETQYF.

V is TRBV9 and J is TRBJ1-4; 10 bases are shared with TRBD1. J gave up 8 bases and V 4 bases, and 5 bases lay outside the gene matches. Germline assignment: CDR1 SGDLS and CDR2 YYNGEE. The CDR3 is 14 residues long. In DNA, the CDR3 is TGTGCCAGCAGCCCCGACAGGGGGCGAGAAAAACTGTTTTTT. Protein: CASSPDRGREKLFF.

CDR3 bases: TGTGCCAGCAGCGTAGGTTCGGGAGCGAACACCGGGGAGCTGTTTTTT. This codes for CASSVGSGANTGELFF. The chain links TRBV9 to TRBJ2-2, with a tentative D call TRBD2 (6 bases). The CDR3 totals 16 residues. Per the germline V gene, CDR1 is SGDLS and CDR2 is YYNGEE. V lost 0 bases to trimming and J lost 0 bases, with 9 bases between them.

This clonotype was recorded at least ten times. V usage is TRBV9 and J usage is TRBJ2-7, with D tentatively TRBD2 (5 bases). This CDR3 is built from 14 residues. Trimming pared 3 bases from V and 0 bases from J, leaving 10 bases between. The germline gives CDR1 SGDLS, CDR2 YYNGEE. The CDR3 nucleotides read TGTGCCAGCAGCGCGAGAGGGCACTCCTACGAGCAGTACTTC. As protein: CASSARGHSYEQYF.

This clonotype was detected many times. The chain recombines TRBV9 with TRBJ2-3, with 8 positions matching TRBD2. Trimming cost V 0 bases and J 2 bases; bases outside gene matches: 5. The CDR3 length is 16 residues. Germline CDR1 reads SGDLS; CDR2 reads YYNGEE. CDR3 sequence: CASSVGLAGNTDTQYF. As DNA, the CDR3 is TGTGCCAGCAGCGTAGGGTTAGCGGGAAACACAGATACGCAGTATTTT. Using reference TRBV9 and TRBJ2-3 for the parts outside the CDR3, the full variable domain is DSGVTQTPKHLITATGQRVTLRCSPRSGDLSVYWYQQSLDQGLQFLIQYYNGEERAKGNILERFSAQQFPDLHSELNLSSLELGDSALYFCASSVGLAGNTDTQYFGPGTRLTVL.

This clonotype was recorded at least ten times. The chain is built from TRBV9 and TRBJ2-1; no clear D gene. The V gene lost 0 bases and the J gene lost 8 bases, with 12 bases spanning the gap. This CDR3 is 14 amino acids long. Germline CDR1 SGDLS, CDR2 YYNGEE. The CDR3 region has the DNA TGTGCCAGCAGCGTAGCTCTAGGTCTGGATGAGCAGTTCTTC. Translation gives CASSVALGLDEQFF.